The 8 T cell receptor beta chains reported below all come from one sample, sequenced in a study of cytotoxic CD8 clonotypes in ibrutinib-treated CLL. Clones were read by immunoSEQ multiplex PCR, and TCRdb kept only the in-frame ones, dropping some. Among 110,000 to 150,000 clones listed, 76% were seen once. The sequencing here drew on PBMCs, taken after 24 months of ibrutinib treatment. The source is a human donor with chronic lymphocytic leukemia.

In this sample, this clone turned up a few times. The chain couples TRBV18 to TRBJ2-4; D is perhaps TRBD1 or TRBD2 (6 bases each). This CDR3 has 13 amino acids. Trimming took off 2 bases at V and 13 bases at J, with 15 bases between the two ends. The germline V gene has CDR1 KGHSH and CDR2 LQKENI. Here the CDR3 reads CASSPKGGSNQYF. In nucleotides, the CDR3 is TGTGCCAGCTCACCAAAGGGGGGCTCAAACCAGTACTTC.

In nucleotides, the CDR3 is TGTGCCAGCAGCCAAGATGCGGGGGGGGGAGATACGCAGTATTTT. This sequence encodes CASSQDAGGGDTQYF. The chain uses TRBV4-2 and TRBJ2-3; 9 nucleotides match TRBD2. Germline V gene lookup returns CDR1 LGHNA and CDR2 YNFKEQ. The CDR3 length is 15 residues. The ends lost 0 bases at V and 5 bases at J; junction bases unmatched: 3.

On this clone: At one of its ends the junction is not consistent with the germline gene, which may arise from a read error. J is TRBJ2-7 and V is TRBV2; 7 positions match TRBD2. Looked up from germline, CDR1 is SNHLY and CDR2 is FYNNEI. The CDR3 has 13 amino acids. The CDR3 reads CASRGGPGVGEDF. As DNA, the CDR3 is TGTGCCAGCCGGGGAGGGCCTGGGGTCGGTGAGGACTTC.

J is TRBJ1-4 and V is TRBV10-3; TRBD1 is a possible D gene (5 bases). CDR1 is ENHRY and CDR2 is SYGVKD in the germline V gene. CDR3 length: 13 residues. Trimming cost V 0 bases and J 11 bases, with 10 bases left between them. The CDR3 loop is CAISESGEGKLFF. The CDR3 bases are TGTGCCATCAGTGAGTCGGGGGAGGGGAAACTGTTTTTT.

This clone was picked up one time. The J gene is TRBJ2-1, the V gene TRBV9; D is ambiguous. The CDR3 has 11 amino acids. Germline V gene data show CDR1 as SGDLS and CDR2 as YYNGEE. Trimming took 0 bases from V and 9 from J, leaving 4 bases between them. The CDR3 loop reads CASSVGREQFF. CDR3 nucleotide sequence: TGTGCCAGCAGCGTAGGGCGTGAGCAGTTCTTC.

The V call is TRBV6-1, the J call TRBJ1-6, with TRBD1 as a possible D gene (6 bases). Germline CDR1 is MNHNS and CDR2 is SASEGT. The CDR3 is made up of 13 amino acids. Trimming left V 6 bases short and J 10 bases short, with 13 bases between. The CDR3 coding sequence is TGTGCCAGCAGGGCACAGGGCGGGTCACCCCTCCACTTT. It translates to CASRAQGGSPLHF.

The gene calls are TRBV27 and TRBJ1-5; D is uncertain. Between the trimmed V and J ends, which lost 4 bases and 2 bases, there was a span of 15 bases. CDR1 and CDR2 (germline): MNHEY, SMNVEV (reference sequence). The CDR3 length is 16 residues. The CDR3 DNA reads as TGTGCCAGCAGTTCGGCGGACCTTTTGGGCAATCAGCCCCAGCATTTT. Translation gives CASSSADLLGNQPQHF.

The rearrangement uses TRBV7-8 and TRBJ2-1; 14 bases line up with TRBD2. V shed 4 bases, J shed 9 bases, and the junction held 2 bases outside the gene matches. The CDR3 is 14 amino acids. CDR1 and CDR2 from the germline V gene are SGHVS and FQNEAQ. CDR3: CASSWGLAGAEQFF. For the CDR3, the DNA is TGTGCCAGCAGCTGGGGACTAGCGGGAGCTGAGCAGTTCTTC. Using reference TRBV7-8 and TRBJ2-1 for the parts outside the CDR3, the full variable domain is GAGVSQSPRYKVAKRGQDVALRCDPISGHVSLFWYQQALGQGPEFLTYFQNEAQLDKSGLPSDRFFAERPEGSVSTLKIQRTQQEDSAVYLCASSWGLAGAEQFFGPGTRLTVL.